This T cell receptor (beta chain) was identified during a study of cytomegalovirus exposure and HLA in healthy donors. Researchers ran the PCR with 60 Vbeta and 13 Jbeta primers. Per the original methods: Later analysis identified tens of millions of unique TCR beta chains, about 12 million shared. TCRdb keeps only in-frame clones here, not all; method: immunoSEQ multiplex PCR. V and J calls and clone size are those listed in that table; D and trimming were worked out from the DNA. In the table there are about 130,000 clones, 73% of which are singletons. V trimming: 4 bases; J trimming: 8 bases; junction bases outside the gene matches: 10. The germline V gene has CDR1 SGHNT and CDR2 YYREEE (reference sequence). The CDR3 covers 14 residues. To note about this clone: Its antigen is undetermined.

Study-level findings and limits: The records held CMV serostatus as the only immune exposure information. A link between a missense DCLRE1C variant and TCR beta V- and J-gene trimming emerged from a later analysis. In a later analysis, specific HLA alleles were associated with 15,000 or so TCR beta sequences at a 0.05 false discovery rate.

This TCR derives from a man between 60 and 70 years old in good health and CMV-seropositive. The chain joins TRBV5-4 to TRBJ1-2; 8 bases agree with TRBD1. The sequenced sample was PBMCs. Here the CDR3 DNA reads TGTGCCAGCAGCCTGGAATCTGCAGGGGGCGGCTACACCTTC. Translating it yields CASSLESAGGGYTF.